What follows are 25 T cell receptor beta chains derived from one specimen sequenced in a study of blood T cell repertoires in COVID-19. TCRdb's table, derived via immunoSEQ multiplex PCR, lists solely in-frame clones and lacks some. The sample has fewer than 150,000 clones; 83% are singletons. The sample comprised PBMCs or T cells enriched from blood (not recorded which). These receptors came from a man aged 25-45 years who had recovered from COVID-19.

V is TRBV6-5 and J is TRBJ2-1, with TRBD1 identical over 7 bases. The CDR3 is made up of 13 amino acids. Germline lookup yields CDR1 MNHEY and CDR2 SVGAGI. The V and J ends lost 8 bases and 6 bases, in that order; junction bases with no gene match: 7. In nucleotides, the CDR3 is TGTGCCAGCCAACGGGGACAGTCCAATGAGCAGTTCTTC. It is translated as CASQRGQSNEQFF.

The CDR3 here is CAWGAGTPDGYTF. DNA of the CDR3: TGTGCCTGGGGGGCGGGGACCCCGGATGGCTACACCTTC. The J gene is TRBJ1-2, the V gene TRBV30; D might be TRBD1 (5 bases). In germline, CDR1 is GTSNPN, CDR2 SVGIG (reference sequence). The V and J ends lost 5 bases and 6 bases respectively, with 16 bases between them. The CDR3 totals 13 residues. Filled out from reference TRBV30 and TRBJ1-2, the complete variable domain reads SQTIHQWPATLVQPVGSPLSLECTVEGTSNPNLYWYRQAAGRGLQLLFYSVGIGQISSEVPQNLSASRPQDRQFILSSKKLLLSDSGFYLCAWGAGTPDGYTFGSGTRLTVV.

CDR3 residues: CASSVGLAGVPKTQYF. The DNA of the CDR3 is TGTGCCAGCAGCGTAGGGCTAGCGGGGGTACCTAAGACCCAGTACTTC. The gene calls are TRBV9 and TRBJ2-5; 10 nucleotides line up with TRBD2. This CDR3 is 16 amino acids long. The V and J ends lost 0 bases and 6 bases, in that order; junction bases with no gene match: 8. Germline CDR1 is SGDLS and CDR2 is YYNGEE.

The genes are TRBV5-1 and TRBJ1-5; 7 nucleotides align to TRBD1. The V and J ends lost 0 bases and 2 bases, in that order; junction bases with no gene match: 8. The germline gives CDR1 SGHRS, CDR2 YFSETQ. CDR3 length: 17 residues. The CDR3 sequence is CASSLAEGAKGNQPQHF. CDR3 DNA: TGCGCCAGCAGCTTGGCCGAGGGGGCTAAGGGCAATCAGCCCCAGCATTTT.

The V call is TRBV27, the J call TRBJ2-3; D is perhaps TRBD2 (6 bases). Trimming stripped 3 bases from V and 2 bases from J, with 15 bases between. The germline V gene has CDR1 MNHEY and CDR2 SMNVEV (reference sequence). CDR3 length equals 16 residues. The CDR3 sequence: CASSFRRLGLTDTQYF. CDR3 sequence (DNA): TGTGCCAGCAGTTTCCGTCGACTAGGGCTCACAGATACGCAGTATTTT.

V gene TRBV5-4 combines with J gene TRBJ2-7; 8 bases agree with TRBD2. CDR1 is SGHNT, CDR2 YYREEE, per germline (reference sequence). Trimming cost V 4 bases and J 0 bases; bases outside gene matches: 12. The CDR3 runs to 17 residues. The CDR3 sequence is CASSPSAGGKSSYEQYF. DNA of the CDR3: TGTGCCAGCAGCCCTTCCGCGGGAGGAAAGAGCTCCTACGAGCAGTACTTC.

This clone was seen only once. The chain uses TRBV12-5 and TRBJ1-6; a possible D gene is TRBD1 (5 bases). V was cut by 6 bases and J by 1 base, with 10 bases left in between. Germline-derived CDR1 and CDR2 are LGHNT and FRNRAP. The CDR3 length is 15 residues. Written as DNA, the CDR3 is TGTGCTAGTGGGCTGGGGGGGTCCTATAATTCACCCCTCCACTTT. Protein sequence: CASGLGGSYNSPLHF.

The chain couples TRBV7-2 to TRBJ2-3; 9 nucleotides match TRBD2. Germline V CDR1 and CDR2: SGHTA, FQGNSA. Trimming at V came to 6 bases and at J to 3 bases, leaving 16 bases not matched to a gene. CDR3 size: 18 residues. The DNA of the CDR3 is TGTGCCAGCAGTCCAAGGACGGGACTAGCTGGAATGACAGATACGCAGTATTTT. This gives the protein CASSPRTGLAGMTDTQYF.

V and J are TRBV7-9 and TRBJ2-7, with TRBD1 matching over 7 bases. The V and J ends lost 7 bases and 3 bases, in that order; junction bases with no gene match: 6. Germline V gene sequence: CDR1 SEHNR, CDR2 FQNEAQ (reference sequence). This CDR3 contains 13 residues. The CDR3 reads CASTGQINYEQYF. DNA for the CDR3: TGTGCCAGCACGGGACAGATCAACTACGAGCAGTACTTC.

The table lists this clone with a few counts. The genes are TRBV5-6 and TRBJ2-1; D is perhaps TRBD1 (6 bases). This CDR3 comprises 15 residues. Germline V gene lookup returns CDR1 SGHDT and CDR2 YYEEEE. V lost 2 bases to trimming and J lost 6 bases, with 15 bases between them. CDR3 bases: TGTGCCAGCAGCTTTGGGGGCGCGTCGGGCAATGAGCAGTTCTTC. Its protein is CASSFGGASGNEQFF.

The chain combines TRBV7-9 with TRBJ2-7; 7 nucleotides align to TRBD2. In germline, CDR1 is SEHNR, CDR2 FQNEAQ (reference sequence). V trimming: 1 base; J trimming: 6 bases; junction bases outside the gene matches: 0. This CDR3 has 12 amino acids. CDR3 sequence (DNA): TGTGCCAGCAGCTTAGGGGAGGGCGAGCAGTACTTC. Amino acid sequence: CASSLGEGEQYF.

A single count supports this clone. The chain's CDR3 is CASRAGQGAEAFF. The CDR3 DNA is TGTGCCAGCAGAGCCGGACAGGGGGCCGAAGCTTTCTTT. The J gene is TRBJ1-1, the V gene TRBV28, with 11 bases lining up with TRBD1. Germline trimming cut 6 bases from V and 8 bases from J; bases unmatched to any gene: 5. CDR1 and CDR2 (germline): MDHEN, SYDVKM. The CDR3 totals 13 residues. Full variable domain (missing parts from reference TRBV28 and TRBJ1-1): DVKVTQSSRYLVKRTGEKVFLECVQDMDHENMFWYRQDPGLGLRLIYFSYDVKMKEKGDIPEGYSVSREKKERFSLILESASTNQTSMYLCASRAGQGAEAFFGQGTRLTVV.

The chain combines TRBV7-2 with TRBJ2-3; 7 nucleotides agree with TRBD2. Germline assignment: CDR1 SGHTA and CDR2 FQGNSA. The CDR3 has 16 residues. V shed 5 bases and J 1 base; nucleotides not matched to a gene: 9. CDR3 bases: TGTGCCAGCAGCCAGGAGAGCGGGATCGGCACAGATACGCAGTATTTT. This gives the protein CASSQESGIGTDTQYF.

V is TRBV7-9 and J is TRBJ2-5, with D maybe TRBD2 (5 bases). Germline V gene sequence: CDR1 SEHNR, CDR2 FQNEAQ (reference sequence). The CDR3 loop spans 16 amino acids. Trimming cost V 1 base and J 2 bases, with 14 bases left between them. The CDR3 DNA is TGTGCCAGCAGCTTAGTGGGAACTAGAGGTCAAGAGACCCAGTACTTC. This codes for CASSLVGTRGQETQYF. The full variable domain, completed using reference TRBV7-9 and TRBJ2-5, is DTGVSQNPRHKITKRGQNVTFRCDPISEHNRLYWYRQTLGQGPEFLTYFQNEAQLEKSRLLSDRFSAERPKGSFSTLEIQRTEQGDSAMYLCASSLVGTRGQETQYFGPGTRLLVL.

The chain joins TRBV7-8 to TRBJ2-2; TRBD2 agrees at 7 bases. The CDR3 has 15 amino acids. Germline V gene sequence: CDR1 SGHVS, CDR2 FQNEAQ. Losses at the gene ends were 5 bases for V and 1 base for J; bases not matched to a gene: 4. CDR3 protein: CASSLGTMNTGELFF. CDR3 DNA sequence: TGTGCCAGCAGCCTCGGGACTATGAACACCGGGGAGCTGTTTTTT.

The chain combines TRBV6-5 with TRBJ2-5, with D possibly being TRBD1 (6 bases). V was trimmed by 6 bases and J by 5 bases, leaving 13 bases between them. There are 13 residues in the CDR3. Per germline, CDR1 MNHEY and CDR2 SVGAGI. CDR3 sequence: CASRRTAAETQYF. The CDR3 DNA reads TGTGCCAGCAGGAGGACAGCAGCGGAGACCCAGTACTTC.

The chain recombines TRBV6-5 with TRBJ1-1; D perhaps matches TRBD1 (6 bases). The CDR3 runs 13 residues. Trimming cost V 6 bases and J 3 bases, with 11 bases left between them. The germline V gene encodes CDR1 MNHEY and CDR2 SVGAGI. CDR3 amino acids: CASRDRSYTEAFF. The DNA for the CDR3 is TGTGCCAGCAGGGACAGATCCTACACTGAAGCTTTCTTT.

This chain uses TRBV6-5 with TRBJ1-2; D is undetermined. V lost 2 bases to trimming and J lost 6 bases, with 10 bases between them. This CDR3 region has 13 residues. CDR1 is MNHEY, CDR2 SVGAGI, per germline. The DNA for the CDR3 is TGTGCCAGCAGTTACGGAGGGCCTGATGGCTACACCTTC. This translates into CASSYGGPDGYTF.

The V and J genes are TRBV7-9 and TRBJ1-5; D is ambiguous. Germline V gene sequence: CDR1 SEHNR, CDR2 FQNEAQ (reference sequence). The CDR3 sequence is 13 residues long. Trimming shortened V by 2 bases and J by 6 bases, and 8 bases separated the two germline ends. The CDR3 region has the DNA TGTGCCAGCAGCTTATCCTACCTTCAGCCCCAGCATTTT. Amino acid sequence: CASSLSYLQPQHF. The whole variable domain, remainder taken from reference TRBV7-9 and TRBJ1-5, is DTGVSQNPRHKITKRGQNVTFRCDPISEHNRLYWYRQTLGQGPEFLTYFQNEAQLEKSRLLSDRFSAERPKGSFSTLEIQRTEQGDSAMYLCASSLSYLQPQHFGDGTRLSIL.

This sequence joins TRBV19 and TRBJ1-4; the match to TRBD1 covers 9 bases. The CDR3 is made up of 16 amino acids. CDR1 is LNHDA and CDR2 is SQIVND in the germline V gene (reference sequence). Germline trimming cut 5 bases from V and 0 bases from J; bases unmatched to any gene: 4. The CDR3: CASSQTGGSTNEKLFF. The CDR3 region has the DNA TGTGCCAGTAGTCAGACAGGGGGTTCAACTAATGAAAAACTGTTTTTT.

This clone has only one observation. The chain joins TRBV6-5 to TRBJ1-6, with D possibly matching TRBD1 (5 bases). The V gene lost 6 bases and the J gene lost 10 bases, with 19 bases spanning the gap. The CDR3 extends over 15 amino acids. The germline CDR1 and CDR2 sequences are MNHEY and SVGAGI. The CDR3 loop reads CASSPTGDYRSPLHF. Here the CDR3 DNA reads TGTGCCAGCAGCCCCACGGGGGACTATAGATCACCCCTCCACTTT.

The rearrangement links TRBV9 to TRBJ2-1, with 8 bases lining up with TRBD2. This CDR3 spans 16 amino acids. Losses at the gene ends were 0 bases for V and 7 bases for J; bases not matched to a gene: 9. Germline-derived CDR1 and CDR2 are SGDLS and YYNGEE. The CDR3 protein is CASSVEGSGSGNEQFF. In DNA form, the CDR3 reads TGTGCCAGCAGCGTAGAGGGAAGCGGGAGTGGGAATGAGCAGTTCTTC.

The sample holds a few counts of this clone. The chain couples TRBV7-9 to TRBJ1-2; D gene unclear. The CDR3 totals 14 residues. Trimming pared 1 base from V and 7 bases from J, leaving 13 bases between. Germline V lookup: CDR1 SEHNR, CDR2 FQNEAQ (reference sequence). The CDR3 bases are TGTGCCAGCAGCTTAGTTCCGTTCCCCCTTGGCTACACCTTC. This sequence encodes CASSLVPFPLGYTF.

The genes are TRBV7-3 and TRBJ2-7; no reliable D call. The CDR3 contains 14 residues. From germline, CDR1 is SGHTA and CDR2 FQGTGA. Trimming shortened V by 0 bases and J by 3 bases, and 9 bases separated the two germline ends. The CDR3 coding sequence is TGTGCCAGCAGCTTAACGGCGGAAAACTACGAGCAGTACTTC. It specifies CASSLTAENYEQYF.

The chain has TRBV3-1 (or the pseudogene TRBV3-2) and TRBJ2-7, with 9 positions matching TRBD2. Germline loops: CDR1 LGHDT, CDR2 YNNKEL (reference sequence). The CDR3 runs to 14 residues. V trimming: 8 bases; J trimming: 5 bases; junction bases outside the gene matches: 10. In DNA, the CDR3 is TGTGCCAGCCGCCGGGCGGGGGGGCATAACGAGCAGTACGTC. As protein: CASRRAGGHNEQYV.